This T cell receptor beta chain appears in the sequencing data of a study of long-term antiretroviral therapy in people with HIV. Whole-study findings and limits: Whichever time point was examined, clones expanded before ART dominated the repertoire. With ART, diversity went up but was still lower than in transplant donor controls.

The authors ran the immunoSEQ assay, v3.0, at survey level. The sequencing target was 40,000-50,000 T-cell genomes per sample. Sequenced by immunoSEQ multiplex PCR; TCRdb stores in-frame clones only, minus some. This sample has about 30,000 clones, with about 93% found just once. On this clone: Its antigen remains unidentified.

Deletions cut 5 bases from V and 5 bases from J, with 19 bases between. CDR1 and CDR2 (germline): SEHNR, FQNEAQ (reference sequence). This CDR3 region has 16 residues. The sequence was collected from a man between 35 and 55 years old with HIV. The sequenced sample was unsorted PBMCs, obtained 6.2 years after starting antiretroviral therapy. The chain joins TRBV7-9 to TRBJ1-5; a weak D match, TRBD1 (6 bases). The DNA for the CDR3 is TGTGCCAGCAGCGGCTATACAGGGCTAGGGGATCAGCCCCAGCATTTT. Translation: CASSGYTGLGDQPQHF.